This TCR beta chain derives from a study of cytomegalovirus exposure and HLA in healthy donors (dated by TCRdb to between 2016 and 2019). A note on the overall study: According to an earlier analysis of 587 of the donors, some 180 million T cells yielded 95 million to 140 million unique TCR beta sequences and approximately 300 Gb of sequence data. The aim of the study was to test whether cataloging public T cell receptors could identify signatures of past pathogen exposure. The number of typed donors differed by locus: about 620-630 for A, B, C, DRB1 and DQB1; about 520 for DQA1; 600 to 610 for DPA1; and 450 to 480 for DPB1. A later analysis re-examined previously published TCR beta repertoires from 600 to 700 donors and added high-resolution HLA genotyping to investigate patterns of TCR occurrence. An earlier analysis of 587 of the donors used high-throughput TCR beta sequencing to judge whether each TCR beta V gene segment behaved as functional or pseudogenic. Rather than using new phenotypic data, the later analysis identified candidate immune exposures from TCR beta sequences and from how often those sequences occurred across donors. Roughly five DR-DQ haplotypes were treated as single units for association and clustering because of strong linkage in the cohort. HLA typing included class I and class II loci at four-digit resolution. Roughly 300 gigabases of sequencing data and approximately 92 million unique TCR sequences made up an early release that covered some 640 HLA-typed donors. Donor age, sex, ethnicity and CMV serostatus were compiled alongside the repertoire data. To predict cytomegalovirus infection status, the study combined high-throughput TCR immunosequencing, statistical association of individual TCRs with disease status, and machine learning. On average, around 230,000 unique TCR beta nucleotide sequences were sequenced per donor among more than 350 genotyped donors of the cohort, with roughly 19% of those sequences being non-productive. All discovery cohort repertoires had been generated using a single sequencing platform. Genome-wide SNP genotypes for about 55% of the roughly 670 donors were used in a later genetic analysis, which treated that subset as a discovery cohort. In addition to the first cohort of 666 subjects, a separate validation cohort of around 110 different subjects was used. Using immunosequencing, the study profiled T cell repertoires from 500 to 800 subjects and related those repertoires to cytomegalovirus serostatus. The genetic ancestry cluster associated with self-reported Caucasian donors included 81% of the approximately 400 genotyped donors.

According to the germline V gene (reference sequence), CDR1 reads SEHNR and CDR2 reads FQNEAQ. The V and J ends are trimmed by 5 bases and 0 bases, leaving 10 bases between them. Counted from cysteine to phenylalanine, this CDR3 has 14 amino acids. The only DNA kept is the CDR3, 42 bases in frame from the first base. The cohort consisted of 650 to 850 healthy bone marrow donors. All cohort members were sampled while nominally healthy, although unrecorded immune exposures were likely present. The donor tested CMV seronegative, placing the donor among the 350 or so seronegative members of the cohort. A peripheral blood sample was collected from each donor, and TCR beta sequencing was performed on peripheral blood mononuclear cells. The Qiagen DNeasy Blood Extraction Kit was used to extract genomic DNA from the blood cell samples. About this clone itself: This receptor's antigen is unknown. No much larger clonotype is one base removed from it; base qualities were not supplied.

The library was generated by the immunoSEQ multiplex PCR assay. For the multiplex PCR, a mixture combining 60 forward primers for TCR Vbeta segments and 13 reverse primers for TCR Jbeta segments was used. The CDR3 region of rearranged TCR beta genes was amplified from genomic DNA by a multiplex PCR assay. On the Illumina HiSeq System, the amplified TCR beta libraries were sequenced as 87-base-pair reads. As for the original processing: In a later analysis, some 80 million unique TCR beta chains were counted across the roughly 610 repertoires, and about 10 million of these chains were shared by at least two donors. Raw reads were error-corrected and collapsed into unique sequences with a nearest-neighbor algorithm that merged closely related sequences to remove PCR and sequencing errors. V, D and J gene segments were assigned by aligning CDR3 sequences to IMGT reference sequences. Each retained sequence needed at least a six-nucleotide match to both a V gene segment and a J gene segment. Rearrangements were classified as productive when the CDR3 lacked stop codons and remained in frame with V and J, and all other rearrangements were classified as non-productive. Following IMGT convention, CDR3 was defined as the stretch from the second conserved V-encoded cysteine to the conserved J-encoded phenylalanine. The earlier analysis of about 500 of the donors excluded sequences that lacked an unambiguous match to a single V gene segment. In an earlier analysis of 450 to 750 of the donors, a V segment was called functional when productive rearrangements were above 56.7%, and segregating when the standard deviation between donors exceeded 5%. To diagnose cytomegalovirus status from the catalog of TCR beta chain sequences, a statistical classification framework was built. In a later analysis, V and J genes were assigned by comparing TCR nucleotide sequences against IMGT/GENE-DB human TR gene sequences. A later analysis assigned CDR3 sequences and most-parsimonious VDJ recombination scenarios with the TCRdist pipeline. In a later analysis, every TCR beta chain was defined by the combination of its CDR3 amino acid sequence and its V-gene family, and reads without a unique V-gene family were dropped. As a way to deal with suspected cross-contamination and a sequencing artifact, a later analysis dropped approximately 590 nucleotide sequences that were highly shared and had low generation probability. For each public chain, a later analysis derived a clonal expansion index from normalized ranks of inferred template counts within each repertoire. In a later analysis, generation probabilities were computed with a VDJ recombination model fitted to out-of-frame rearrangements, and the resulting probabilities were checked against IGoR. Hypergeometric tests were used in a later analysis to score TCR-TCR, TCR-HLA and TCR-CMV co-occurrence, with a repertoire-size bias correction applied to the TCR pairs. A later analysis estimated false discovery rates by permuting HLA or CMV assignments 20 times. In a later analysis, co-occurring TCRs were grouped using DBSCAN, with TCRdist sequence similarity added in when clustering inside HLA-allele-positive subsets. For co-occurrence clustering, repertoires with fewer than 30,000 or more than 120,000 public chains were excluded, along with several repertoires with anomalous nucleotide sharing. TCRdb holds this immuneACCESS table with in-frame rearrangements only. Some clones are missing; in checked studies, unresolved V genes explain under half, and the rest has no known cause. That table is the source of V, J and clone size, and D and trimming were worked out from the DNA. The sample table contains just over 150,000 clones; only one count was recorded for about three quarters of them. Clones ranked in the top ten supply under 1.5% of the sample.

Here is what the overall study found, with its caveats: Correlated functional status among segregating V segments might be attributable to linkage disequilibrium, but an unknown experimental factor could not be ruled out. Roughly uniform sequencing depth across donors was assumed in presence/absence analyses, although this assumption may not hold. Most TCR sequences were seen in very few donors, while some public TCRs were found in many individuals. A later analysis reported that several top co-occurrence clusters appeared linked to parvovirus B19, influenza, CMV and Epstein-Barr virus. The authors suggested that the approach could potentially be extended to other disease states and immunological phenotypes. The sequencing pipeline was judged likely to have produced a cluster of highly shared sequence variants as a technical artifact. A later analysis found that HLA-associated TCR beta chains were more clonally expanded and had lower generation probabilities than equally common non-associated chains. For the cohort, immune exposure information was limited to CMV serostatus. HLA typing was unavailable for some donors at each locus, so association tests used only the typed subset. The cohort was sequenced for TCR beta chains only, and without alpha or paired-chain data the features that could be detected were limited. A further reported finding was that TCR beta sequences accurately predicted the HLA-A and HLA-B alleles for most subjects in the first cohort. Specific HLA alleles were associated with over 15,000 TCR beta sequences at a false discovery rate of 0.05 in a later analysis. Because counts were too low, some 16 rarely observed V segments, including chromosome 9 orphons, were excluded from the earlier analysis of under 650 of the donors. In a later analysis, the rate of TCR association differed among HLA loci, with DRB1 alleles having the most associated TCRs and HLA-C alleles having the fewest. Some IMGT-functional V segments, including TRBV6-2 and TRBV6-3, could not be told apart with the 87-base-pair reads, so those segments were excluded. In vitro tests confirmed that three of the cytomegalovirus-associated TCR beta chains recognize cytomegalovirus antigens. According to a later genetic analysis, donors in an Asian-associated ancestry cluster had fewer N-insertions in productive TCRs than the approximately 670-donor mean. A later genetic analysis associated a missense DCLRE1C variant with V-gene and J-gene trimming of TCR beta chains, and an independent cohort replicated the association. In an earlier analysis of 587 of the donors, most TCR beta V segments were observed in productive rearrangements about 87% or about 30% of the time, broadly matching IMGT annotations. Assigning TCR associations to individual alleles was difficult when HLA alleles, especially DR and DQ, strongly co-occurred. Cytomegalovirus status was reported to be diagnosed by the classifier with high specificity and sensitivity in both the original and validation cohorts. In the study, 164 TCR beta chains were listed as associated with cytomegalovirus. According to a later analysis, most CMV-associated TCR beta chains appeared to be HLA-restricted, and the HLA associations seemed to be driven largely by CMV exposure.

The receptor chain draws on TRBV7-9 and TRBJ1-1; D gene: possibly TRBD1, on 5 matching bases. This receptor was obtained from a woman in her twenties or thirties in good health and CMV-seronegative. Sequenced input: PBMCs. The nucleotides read TGTGCCAGCAGCAGCCGACAGCTGAACACTGAAGCTTTCTTT. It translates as CASSSRQLNTEAFF.